This T cell receptor beta chain was recorded in a study of response to subunit inactivated influenza vaccine. As for this clonotype: Its specificity is not known.

MiXCR was run by TCRdb on the RT-PCR reads, yielding one entry per CDR3 protein. Found here are roughly 700,000 distinct CDR3 sequences, 15% to 19% of them singletons; the top ten hold roughly 10%. V lost 7 bases to trimming and J lost 4 bases, with 18 bases between them. CDR3 length equals 15 residues. Broader study findings: Authors suggested each seasonal flu vaccination may recruit only limited numbers of new T cells.

The chain couples TRBV12-3 or TRBV12-4 to TRBJ2-3; the D is unclear. The receptor comes from a man in his fifties who received an inactivated influenza vaccine. Source: PBMCs from blood, taken 12 days after vaccination. The CDR3 nucleotides are TGTGCCAGCACCTCTTTCGCCCCTGGGGCAGATACGCAGTATTTT. Translating it yields CASTSFAPGADTQYF.